This record looks at one TCR beta chain sequence and its context. V lost 6 bases, J lost 7 bases, and 11 bases stayed unmatched. Germline assignment: CDR1 MNHEY and CDR2 SMNVEV (reference sequence). The CDR3 consists of 15 residues. This sample was included in a study of blood T cell repertoires in COVID-19. Background on the study: PBMCs, B-cell-depleted T cells, or T cells were the source of the cDNA or gDNA that made up the material.

Original processing methods: The authors estimated nucleated cell counts from reference gene primer amplification. Assay: immunoSEQ multiplex PCR; the TCRdb copy retains only in-frame clones and omits some. The V and J calls and clone size come from that table; D and trimming were worked out from the DNA. The sample consists of some 200,000 clones, roughly 90% of them appearing once. The chain couples TRBV27 to TRBJ1-2, with 10 bases aligning to TRBD1. Material: PBMCs or T cells enriched from blood (not recorded which). This receptor was identified in a woman aged 45-59 years in a cohort exposed to, infected with or recovered from COVID-19 (not recorded which). In nucleotides, the CDR3 is TGTGCCAGCAGGTACTCAAGGACAGGGGGAGGTGGCTACACCTTC. Amino acids: CASRYSRTGGGGYTF.